This T cell receptor beta chain was documented in a study of blood T cells in healthy people across ages. Sample-barcoded 5' priming and a J-beta primer mix drove a second PCR of roughly 6 to 12 cycles. With 12 random nucleotides, a template-switch adaptor tagged each individual cDNA molecule. TCRdb re-derived calls from the 5' RACE reads in MiXCR, one entry per CDR3 protein. The table has over 700,000 distinct CDR3 sequences, roughly 25% seen once. The donors, aged 6 to 90, were healthy Caucasians from Russia. This clonotype has a handful of counts. Its matching antigen is unknown. Study findings and constraints: Diversity of TCR beta per million T cells declined in a roughly linear way with age.

The sample was also linked to a second study, of T cells of mothers and their children.

The specimen was blood. The clonotype was recovered from a boy younger than 18 in good health.

The CDR3 coding sequence is TGTGCCAGCAGTTTTACCCGCGGGGCGAGCGATGAGCAGTTCTTC. It yields the protein CASSFTRGASDEQFF. The chain employs TRBV28 and TRBJ2-1; maybe TRBD2 (6 bases). Trimming stripped 3 bases from V and 8 bases from J, with 17 bases between. CDR1 MDHEN and CDR2 SYDVKM come from the germline V gene. The CDR3 totals 15 residues. The whole variable domain, filled in from reference TRBV28 and TRBJ2-1, reads DVKVTQSSRYLVKRTGEKVFLECVQDMDHENMFWYRQDPGLGLRLIYFSYDVKMKEKGDIPEGYSVSREKKERFSLILESASTNQTSMYLCASSFTRGASDEQFFGPGTRLTVL.